Below are 27 T cell receptor beta chains sequenced from a single sample in a study of graft-versus-host responses after intestinal transplantation. Their cognate antigens are unknown. Here immunoSEQ multiplex PCR was the method, and the copy in TCRdb shows in-frame clones only, minus some. The profile shows 89,000 or so clones, approximately 82% of them singletons. The sequences come from unstimulated CD4+ T cells sorted from spleen or lymph node cells, collected before intestinal transplant. The origin of the receptors is a human donor who received an intestinal transplant.

To note about this clone: This sample also contains other DNA sequences that code for the same CDR3. The chain uses TRBV7-8 and TRBJ2-7; unclear D gene. The V and J ends lost 2 bases and 0 bases respectively, with 8 bases between them. Germline V gene sequence: CDR1 SGHVS, CDR2 FQNEAQ. The CDR3 is 14 residues long. The chain's CDR3 is CASSLPYSSYEQYF. CDR3 DNA sequence: TGTGCCAGCAGCTTACCGTATAGCTCCTACGAGCAGTACTTC. The whole variable domain, remainder taken from reference TRBV7-8 and TRBJ2-7, is GAGVSQSPRYKVAKRGQDVALRCDPISGHVSLFWYQQALGQGPEFLTYFQNEAQLDKSGLPSDRFFAERPEGSVSTLKIQRTQQEDSAVYLCASSLPYSSYEQYFGPGTRLTVT.

The chain's CDR3 is CASSYGGARGNTEAFF. The CDR3 bases are TGTGCCAGCAGTTACGGGGGGGCGAGGGGGAACACTGAAGCTTTCTTT. The chain uses TRBV6-5 and TRBJ1-1, with D possibly TRBD1 on 6 matching bases. Germline V gene data show CDR1 as MNHEY and CDR2 as SVGAGI. The CDR3 length is 16 residues. Trimming stripped 2 bases from V and 1 base from J, with 14 bases between.

This chain connects TRBV18 to TRBJ2-1; 9 bases are shared with TRBD2. V lost 3 bases to trimming and J lost 5 bases; unmatched junction nucleotides: 8. Germline values: CDR1 KGHSH, CDR2 LQKENI. The CDR3 consists of 16 residues. CDR3 sequence reads: CASSPGLAGTNNEQFF. The CDR3 DNA reads as TGTGCCAGCTCACCTGGGCTAGCGGGGACCAACAATGAGCAGTTCTTC.

V and J are TRBV18 and TRBJ1-1; D uncertain. The length of the CDR3 is 13 residues. Trimming shortened V by 2 bases and J by 6 bases, and 10 bases separated the two germline ends. The germline CDR1 and CDR2 sequences are KGHSH and LQKENI. As DNA, the CDR3 is TGTGCCAGCTCACCAGACGGAGAAGCTGAAGCTTTCTTT. Protein product: CASSPDGEAEAFF.

This clone has a handful of counts. The chain uses TRBV25-1 and TRBJ2-1; 13 bases fit TRBD2. Germline values: CDR1 MGHDK, CDR2 SYGVNS. J was trimmed by 6 bases and V by 10 bases; bases with no gene match: 3. The CDR3 runs to 13 residues. CDR3 residues: CATRLAGGNEQFF. As DNA, the CDR3 is TGTGCCACCAGACTAGCGGGAGGCAATGAGCAGTTCTTC.

The chain employs TRBV5-6 and TRBJ2-7; the D gene is possibly TRBD2 (7 bases). This CDR3 contains 16 residues. Germline assignment: CDR1 SGHDT and CDR2 YYEEEE. V lost 2 bases and J 0 bases, leaving 15 bases between the germline ends. This chain's CDR3 is CASSFLGGGSSYEQYF. As DNA, the CDR3 is TGTGCCAGCAGCTTCCTTGGCGGGGGCTCCTCCTACGAGCAGTACTTC.

CDR3 coding DNA: TGTGCCAGCAGTGGAGACACTGAAGCTTTCTTT. It is translated as CASSGDTEAFF. The chain recombines TRBV2 with TRBJ1-1; D not certain. The CDR3 length is 11 residues. Germline loops: CDR1 SNHLY, CDR2 FYNNEI. V lost 4 bases, J lost 3 bases, and 3 bases lay in between.

This clone has only one observation. The chain combines TRBV19 with TRBJ2-1, with TRBD2 matching over 8 bases. The CDR3 runs to 15 residues. V lost 7 bases to trimming and J lost 2 bases; unmatched junction nucleotides: 7. Germline values: CDR1 LNHDA, CDR2 SQIVND (reference sequence). CDR3 protein: CASKGTSGPYNEQFF. The DNA of the CDR3 is TGTGCCAGTAAGGGAACTAGCGGCCCCTACAATGAGCAGTTCTTC.

V is TRBV7-3 and J is TRBJ2-5, with 13 bases aligning to TRBD2. Unmatched junction bases numbered 5, after V lost 5 bases and J lost 5 bases. The CDR3 contains 15 residues. Germline V CDR1 and CDR2: SGHTA, FQGTGA. DNA of the CDR3: TGTGCCAGCAGCACAGGACTAGCGGGAGTGGAGACCCAGTACTTC. Its translation is CASSTGLAGVETQYF. Complete variable domain (other parts from reference TRBV7-3 and TRBJ2-5): GAGVSQTPSNKVTEKGKYVELRCDPISGHTALYWYRQSLGQGPEFLIYFQGTGAADDSGLPNDRFFAVRPEGSVSTLKIQRTERGDSAVYLCASSTGLAGVETQYFGPGTRLLVL.

The chain is built from TRBV6-1 and TRBJ2-7; TRBD2 matches 7 bases. The CDR3 extends over 13 amino acids. The ends lost 10 bases at V and 5 bases at J; junction bases unmatched: 11. Germline V gene data show CDR1 as MNHNS and CDR2 as SASEGT. The chain's CDR3 is CANKLGGFDEQYF. The CDR3 DNA reads as TGTGCCAACAAGCTCGGGGGGTTCGACGAGCAGTACTTC.

The chain joins TRBV5-1 to TRBJ2-3; 15 nucleotides agree with TRBD2. Trimming at V came to 2 bases and at J to 6 bases, leaving 13 bases not matched to a gene. Germline assignment: CDR1 SGHRS and CDR2 YFSETQ. The CDR3 length is 19 residues. This CDR3 is CASSFGLAGGPTWVDTQYF. Written as DNA, the CDR3 is TGCGCCAGCAGCTTCGGACTAGCGGGAGGGCCTACTTGGGTGGATACGCAGTATTTT.

This rearrangement joins TRBV18 to TRBJ2-7, with TRBD1 as a possible D gene (6 bases). Germline CDR1 and CDR2: KGHSH and LQKENI. The CDR3 length is 12 residues. The V end was cut by 6 bases, the J end by 4 bases, with 10 bases between. CDR3 sequence: CASSQDRYEQYF. In DNA form, the CDR3 reads TGTGCCAGCTCCCAGGACAGATACGAGCAGTACTTC.

The V call is TRBV5-1, the J call TRBJ2-1, with 9 nucleotides matching TRBD2. The CDR3 consists of 15 residues. V shed 5 bases and J 4 bases; nucleotides not matched to a gene: 7. The germline V gene has CDR1 SGHRS and CDR2 YFSETQ. The DNA for the CDR3 is TGCGCCAGCAGTGTCTTAGCGGGGGCTTACAATGAGCAGTTCTTC. Amino acid sequence: CASSVLAGAYNEQFF.

V usage is TRBV29-1 and J usage is TRBJ2-7, with D perhaps matching TRBD2 (5 bases). The CDR3 runs 14 residues. The germline V and J ends were trimmed by 2 bases and 2 bases, with 13 bases remaining between them. CDR1 and CDR2 (germline): SQVTM, ANQGSEA. This CDR3 is CSVENTPGTYEQYF. CDR3 bases: TGCAGCGTTGAAAATACTCCGGGAACCTACGAGCAGTACTTC.

With regard to this clone: Relative to the germline gene, one junction end is altered; a read error may explain this. The chain joins TRBV7-7 to TRBJ1-4; D gene uncertain. Germline CDR1 and CDR2: SSHAT and FNYEAQ (reference sequence). The CDR3 is 14 residues long. CDR3 coding DNA: TGTGCTAGCAGCTTAGGCGGTGTTGGGGAAAAACTGTTTTTT. Encoded protein: CASSLGGVGEKLFF.

This clone was observed a few times. CDR3 DNA: TGTGCCAGCAGTCTACCGGGGGAGCCCCAGCATTTT. This translates into CASSLPGEPQHF. V gene TRBV28 combines with J gene TRBJ1-5, with D possibly being TRBD1 (5 bases). The CDR3 is made up of 12 amino acids. The V end lost 5 bases, the J end lost 8 bases, and 10 bases lay between the germline ends. Per germline, CDR1 MDHEN and CDR2 SYDVKM.

J is TRBJ2-7 and V is TRBV6-1, with a tentative D call TRBD1 (6 bases). Trimming took off 10 bases at V and 2 bases at J, with 18 bases between the two ends. Germline assignment: CDR1 MNHNS and CDR2 SASEGT. The CDR3 has 14 residues. CDR3 bases: TGTGCCACTAAGGACAGTTTGCTTACCTACGAGCAGTACTTC. Protein: CATKDSLLTYEQYF.

The chain combines TRBV5-1 with TRBJ2-2; the D gene is possibly TRBD1 (5 bases). The CDR3 consists of 16 residues. The V gene lost 0 bases and the J gene lost 0 bases, with 9 bases spanning the gap. The germline V gene has CDR1 SGHRS and CDR2 YFSETQ. CDR3 in amino acids: CASSLGPGSNTGELFF. The CDR3 DNA reads as TGCGCCAGCAGCTTGGGCCCAGGGTCGAACACCGGGGAGCTGTTTTTT. The variable domain in full, completed from reference TRBV5-1 and TRBJ2-2, reads KAGVTQTPRYLIKTRGQQVTLSCSPISGHRSVSWYQQTPGQGLQFLFEYFSETQRNKGNFPGRFSGRQFSNSRSEMNVSTLELGDSALYLCASSLGPGSNTGELFFGEGSRLTVL.

V and J are TRBV5-4 and TRBJ2-2, with 8 bases lining up with TRBD2. The CDR3 consists of 15 residues. The V gene end was trimmed by 3 bases and the J gene end by 5 bases; junction bases not matched to a gene: 6. CDR1 is SGHNT and CDR2 is YYREEE in the germline V gene (reference sequence). CDR3 bases: TGTGCCAGCAGCTCTCCGGGACTAGGGACCGGGGAGCTGTTTTTT. Residues: CASSSPGLGTGELFF.

The chain is built from TRBV28 and TRBJ2-5; 11 nucleotides align to TRBD1. Trimming removed 6 bases from V and 5 bases from J; junction bases left unmatched: 8. Looked up from germline, CDR1 is MDHEN and CDR2 is SYDVKM. The CDR3 consists of 15 residues. The CDR3 here is CASRLGQGARETQYF. The CDR3 DNA sequence: TGTGCCAGCAGGCTTGGACAGGGGGCCAGGGAGACCCAGTACTTC.

The gene calls are TRBV9 and TRBJ2-3; D is unresolved. Trimming removed 0 bases at V and 1 base at J, with 6 bases between. The germline CDR1 and CDR2 sequences are SGDLS and YYNGEE. CDR3 size: 14 residues. CDR3 in amino acids: CASSVGYRTDTQYF. The CDR3 nucleotides are TGTGCCAGCAGCGTAGGCTACCGCACAGATACGCAGTATTTT.

This rearrangement joins TRBV5-6 to TRBJ2-1; 8 bases map to TRBD2. CDR1 is SGHDT and CDR2 is YYEEEE in the germline V gene. There are 16 residues in the CDR3. Trimming took 4 bases from V and 3 from J; bases not matched to a gene: 9. In DNA form, the CDR3 reads TGTGCCAGCAGCCCCCTAGCGGGTAGGGACTACAATGAGCAGTTCTTC. It specifies CASSPLAGRDYNEQFF.

This clone has more than one count but fewer than ten. V and J are TRBV5-4 and TRBJ1-3; D is ambiguous. Between the trimmed V and J ends, which lost 4 bases and 3 bases, there was a span of 8 bases. Looked up from germline, CDR1 is SGHNT and CDR2 is YYREEE (reference sequence). This CDR3 is 13 amino acids long. CDR3 sequence: CASSRVLGNTIYF. The CDR3 nucleotides read TGTGCCAGCAGCCGGGTCCTTGGAAACACCATATATTTT.

This clone was counted once. The chain has TRBV5-4 and TRBJ2-5, with a possible D match to TRBD2 (8 bases). The CDR3 is made up of 16 amino acids. The V gene's germline CDR1 is SGHNT and CDR2 YYREEE (reference sequence). Trimming stripped 3 bases from V and 5 bases from J, with 20 bases between. In nucleotides, the CDR3 is TGTGCCAGCAGCTCGGGGGGGACAGCGCAGAGGGAGACCCAGTACTTC. Its translation is CASSSGGTAQRETQYF.

The genes are TRBV11-3 and TRBJ2-7; TRBD1 aligns across 8 bases. V was pared by 5 bases and J by 4 bases, with 7 bases of the junction left unmatched. Looked up from germline, CDR1 is SGHNT and CDR2 is YENEEA. The CDR3 length is 14 residues. The CDR3 nucleotides are TGTGCCAGCAGCCCGACAGGGGCCCCTTACGAGCAGTACTTC. This sequence encodes CASSPTGAPYEQYF.

This chain connects TRBV9 to TRBJ1-1; D gene ambiguous. The V gene's germline CDR1 is SGDLS and CDR2 YYNGEE. The V gene lost 2 bases and the J gene lost 1 base, with 9 bases spanning the gap. There are 14 residues in the CDR3. CDR3 residues: CASSVLPTNTEAFF. The CDR3 DNA is TGTGCCAGCAGCGTTCTGCCTACGAACACTGAAGCTTTCTTT.

This chain connects TRBV28 to TRBJ1-4; 8 nucleotides match TRBD1. The CDR3 has 16 residues. The germline CDR1 and CDR2 sequences are MDHEN and SYDVKM. The ends lost 6 bases at V and 3 bases at J; junction bases unmatched: 9. CDR3 DNA: TGTGCCAGCAGACCCCAGACAGGGGTTTCTAATGAAAAACTGTTTTTT. Protein sequence: CASRPQTGVSNEKLFF.